The TCR beta chain described here comes from a study of response to subunit inactivated influenza vaccine (dated 2018 in TCRdb). Regarding the complete study: Deep quantitative profiling of the T cell receptor repertoire was used in the study to follow responses to a trivalent subunit inactivated influenza vaccine.

Points the paper makes about the study in general: The authors proposed that each seasonal influenza vaccination may bring in only a limited number of new T cells.

Library preparation was by RT-PCR. This sample was sequenced with an Illumina HiSeq 2500. In-frame beta chains were kept once TCRdb had trimmed the public reads at Q25 with fastp and called clones with MiXCR. Each entry merges the rows of one CDR3 protein and shows their most common DNA and genes. The sample records fewer than 250,000 distinct CDR3 sequences, about an eighth of which are singletons. The leading ten clones occupy roughly 26% of the sample. Sequences SGHRS (CDR1) and YFSETQ (CDR2) are obtained from the germline V gene. Trimming costs V 1 base and J 0 bases, and their ends lie 14 bases apart. The CDR3, cysteine through phenylalanine, is 17 amino acids long. Only CDR3 DNA is held: 51 bases, read in frame from base 1. A few counts support this clonotype. No antigen is known for it. The sample holds no much larger clone one base away, and base qualities are not on file.

This receptor was obtained from a man aged 45-65 years who received an inactivated influenza vaccine. Donor details come from another sample of the same person, matched by shared clones. The chain is encoded by TRBV5-1 joined to TRBJ2-1; the D segment could be TRBD2, given 5 matching bases. The material sequenced was CD8+ T cells sorted from PBMCs, taken 5 days after vaccination. The sequence in DNA is TGCGCCAGCAGCTTGAAGGGTAGCGAGAGCTCCTACAATGAGCAGTTCTTC. Its product reads: CASSLKGSESSYNEQFF. The entire variable domain, with the stretches around the CDR3 drawn from the reference TRBV5-1 and TRBJ2-1 proteins, is KAGVTQTPRYLIKTRGQQVTLSCSPISGHRSVSWYQQTPGQGLQFLFEYFSETQRNKGNFPGRFSGRQFSNSRSEMNVSTLELGDSALYLCASSLKGSESSYNEQFFGPGTRLTVL.